This is a list of T cell receptor beta chains from one sample in a study of vaccination effects on CD4 cells after COVID-19. The protocol was immunoSEQ multiplex PCR, while the TCRdb copy is restricted to in-frame clones and leaves out a portion. The sample has approximately 37,000 clones, 73% seen once. No antigens are known for them. Source: CD4+ T cells from PBMCs cultured with a peptide pool, taken before COVID-19 vaccination. All receptors derive from a human donor who had a prior SARS-CoV-2 infection. The CDR3 runs from the conserved cysteine through the conserved F or W.

v_call cdr3_aa
TRBV3-1/TRBV3-2 CASSLRLGVTDTQYF
TRBV29-1 CSVRRQTDTQYF
TRBV13 CASSLFGQRTDTQYF
TRBV11-1 CASSLVWAGTGELFF
TRBV4-2 CASSQDLGLGGYTF
TRBV7-9 CASSFVGGYGYTF
TRBV19 CASSINQPRGYTF
TRBV20-1 CSASAGEEWQPQHF
TRBV9 CASSARIGPYGYTF
TRBV11-3 CASSFYVNTEAFF
TRBV27 CASRGLAGGHSGELFF
TRBV7-3 CASSLQVGNGEQFF
TRBV15 CATSRDLGGPDGYTF